The 9 T cell receptor beta chains presented below share a single source sample, sequenced in a study of cytomegalovirus exposure and HLA in healthy donors. A multiplex PCR was run with 60 Vbeta primers and 13 Jbeta primers. Assay used: immunoSEQ multiplex PCR; TCRdb lists only in-frame clones, some missing. The sample gives 120,000 or so clones, approximately 79% of which show up once; approximately 3.5% is in the top ten. The sample consisted of PBMCs. Receptors originate from a young man in good health and CMV-seronegative.

The CDR3 DNA reads TGTGCCAGCAGTTACTCGGGCAGCCGGAATGAAAAACTGTTTTTT. Translating gives CASSYSGSRNEKLFF. This rearrangement joins TRBV6-5 to TRBJ1-4; the D is unclear. The CDR3 totals 15 residues. Germline assignment: CDR1 MNHEY and CDR2 SVGAGI. Trimming removed 0 bases from V and 5 bases from J, with 10 bases in between.

The gene calls are TRBV19 and TRBJ1-6, with 9 bases matching TRBD1. Germline CDR1 reads LNHDA; CDR2 reads SQIVND (reference sequence). The CDR3 consists of 16 residues. Trimming removed 7 bases from V and 6 bases from J; junction bases left unmatched: 10. The CDR3 coding sequence is TGTGCCAGTAAGGACGGGACAGGGATGGCTAATTCACCCCTCCACTTT. Its protein is CASKDGTGMANSPLHF.

This chain joins TRBV7-7 and TRBJ1-4; 9 bases map to TRBD1. The CDR3 runs to 14 residues. In germline, CDR1 is SSHAT, CDR2 FNYEAQ (reference sequence). The V gene end was trimmed by 5 bases and the J gene end by 7 bases; junction bases not matched to a gene: 5. CDR3 residues: CASSPTGGFEKLFF. In DNA, the CDR3 is TGTGCCAGCAGCCCGACAGGGGGATTTGAAAAACTGTTTTTT. The whole variable domain, remainder taken from reference TRBV7-7 and TRBJ1-4, is GAGVSQSPRYKVTKRGQDVTLRCDPISSHATLYWYQQALGQGPEFLTYFNYEAQPDKSGLPSDRFSAERPEGSISTLTIQRTEQRDSAMYRCASSPTGGFEKLFFGSGTQLSVL.

The rearrangement links TRBV27 to TRBJ2-1, with TRBD2 identical over 11 bases. CDR1 is MNHEY and CDR2 is SMNVEV in the germline V gene (reference sequence). The CDR3 loop spans 15 amino acids. Trimming removed 4 bases from V and 3 bases from J; junction bases left unmatched: 2. The CDR3 loop reads CASSSGTSGYNEQFF. The CDR3 region has the DNA TGTGCCAGCAGTTCCGGGACTAGCGGCTACAATGAGCAGTTCTTC.

The CDR3 DNA follows: TGTGCCAGCAGTGAAGAAGAAGGGGGTGGCAATCAGCCCCAGCATTTT. Amino acids: CASSEEEGGGNQPQHF. The gene calls are TRBV6-1 and TRBJ1-5, with D tentatively TRBD1 (6 bases). Trimming removed 1 base at V and 2 bases at J, with 12 bases between. This CDR3 spans 16 amino acids. Per the germline V gene, CDR1 is MNHNS and CDR2 is SASEGT.

This chain uses TRBV10-3 with TRBJ2-7; TRBD2 agrees at 9 bases. CDR1 is ENHRY and CDR2 is SYGVKD in the germline V gene. J was trimmed by 6 bases and V by 3 bases; bases with no gene match: 9. This CDR3 comprises 15 residues. The CDR3 nucleotides read TGTGCCATCAGTGACTGGGCGGGGGGGTTCTTCGAGCAGTACTTC. The encoded protein is CAISDWAGGFFEQYF.

This chain connects TRBV9 to TRBJ1-2, with 9 bases lining up with TRBD1. This CDR3 is built from 17 residues. Germline CDR1 and CDR2: SGDLS and YYNGEE. With 0 bases clipped from V and 3 bases from J, the junction kept 9 bases outside the gene matches. CDR3 nucleotide sequence: TGTGCCAGCAGCGTAGAGGGACAGGGTGCGATCTACTATGGCTACACCTTC. This encodes CASSVEGQGAIYYGYTF. Using reference TRBV9 and TRBJ1-2 for the parts outside the CDR3, the full variable domain is DSGVTQTPKHLITATGQRVTLRCSPRSGDLSVYWYQQSLDQGLQFLIQYYNGEERAKGNILERFSAQQFPDLHSELNLSSLELGDSALYFCASSVEGQGAIYYGYTFGSGTRLTVV.

This chain connects TRBV7-9 to TRBJ1-3; D remains unclear. Trimming removed 2 bases at V and 4 bases at J, with 9 bases between. In germline, CDR1 is SEHNR, CDR2 FQNEAQ (reference sequence). The CDR3 has 14 amino acids. Here the CDR3 reads CASSLLPEGNTIYF. CDR3 sequence (DNA): TGTGCCAGCAGCTTACTCCCAGAAGGAAACACCATATATTTT.

The V call is TRBV28, the J call TRBJ1-1, with a possible D match to TRBD1 (6 bases). The V and J ends lost 6 bases and 8 bases respectively, with 7 bases between them. Germline V lookup: CDR1 MDHEN, CDR2 SYDVKM. CDR3 length: 10 amino acids. The CDR3 sequence: CASRQGEAFF. In DNA, the CDR3 is TGTGCCAGCAGACAGGGAGAAGCTTTCTTT.